This TCR beta chain came from a study of blood T cell repertoires in COVID-19. Profiling relied on immunoSEQ multiplex PCR, and the TCRdb table lists in-frame clones only, not all of them. This table has a few hundred thousand clones, about 82% appearing once. The receptor comes from a man older than 75 with acute or convalescent COVID-19. Sample: peripheral blood.

The CDR3 DNA sequence: TGTGCCAGCAGTTTGGCACCCACCGGGGAGCTGTTTTTT. Its protein is CASSLAPTGELFF. This chain links TRBV12-3 or TRBV12-4 with TRBJ2-2, with unresolved D. There are 13 residues in the CDR3. Between the trimmed V and J ends, which lost 3 bases and 4 bases, there was a span of 6 bases.